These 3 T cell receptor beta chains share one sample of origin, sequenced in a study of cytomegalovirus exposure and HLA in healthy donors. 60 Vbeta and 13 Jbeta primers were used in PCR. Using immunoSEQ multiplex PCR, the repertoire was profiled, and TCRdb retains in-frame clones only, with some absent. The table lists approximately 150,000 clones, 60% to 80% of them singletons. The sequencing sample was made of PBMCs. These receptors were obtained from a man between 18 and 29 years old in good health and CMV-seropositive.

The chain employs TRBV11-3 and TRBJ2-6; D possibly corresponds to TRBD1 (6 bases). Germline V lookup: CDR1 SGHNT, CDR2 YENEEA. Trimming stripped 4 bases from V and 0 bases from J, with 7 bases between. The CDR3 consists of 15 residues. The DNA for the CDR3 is TGTGCCAGCAGCTCGGACAGCTCTGGGGCCAACGTCCTGACTTTC. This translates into CASSSDSSGANVLTF.

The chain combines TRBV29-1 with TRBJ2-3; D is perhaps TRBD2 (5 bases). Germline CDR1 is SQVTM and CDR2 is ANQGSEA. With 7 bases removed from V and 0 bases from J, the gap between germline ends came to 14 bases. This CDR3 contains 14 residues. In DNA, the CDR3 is TGCAGCGCTGAGCGGAGCGGTAGCACAGATACGCAGTATTTT. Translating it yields CSAERSGSTDTQYF.

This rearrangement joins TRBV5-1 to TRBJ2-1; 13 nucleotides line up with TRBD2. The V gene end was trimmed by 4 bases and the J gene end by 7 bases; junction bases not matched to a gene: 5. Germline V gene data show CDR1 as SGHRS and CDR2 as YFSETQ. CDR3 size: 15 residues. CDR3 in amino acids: CASSRGTSGINEQFF. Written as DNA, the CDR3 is TGCGCCAGCAGCCGAGGGACTAGCGGGATTAATGAGCAGTTCTTC.